The 27 T cell receptor beta chains presented below share a single source sample, sequenced in a study of blood T cell repertoires in COVID-19. Method: immunoSEQ multiplex PCR; TCRdb's copy keeps in-frame clones and lacks some. The sample includes a few hundred thousand clones, 75% to 90% of them seen just once. Sequenced: peripheral blood. The receptors stem from a woman aged 70 to 79 with COVID-19, enrolled during active disease.

The chain joins TRBV5-1 to TRBJ2-2; 10 bases match TRBD1. CDR3 length equals 16 residues. The germline CDR1 and CDR2 sequences are SGHRS and YFSETQ. J gave up 6 bases and V 4 bases, and 9 bases lay outside the gene matches. CDR3 loop: CASSPWGTGVPGELFF. CDR3 sequence (DNA): TGCGCCAGCAGCCCTTGGGGGACAGGGGTCCCCGGGGAGCTGTTTTTT.

This chain uses TRBV11-3 with TRBJ1-1; no reliable D call. The germline V gene has CDR1 SGHNT and CDR2 YENEEA. CDR3 length: 14 residues. The germline V and J ends were trimmed by 2 bases and 1 base, with 8 bases remaining between them. Here the CDR3 reads CASSLYPGNTEAFF. The CDR3 DNA reads TGTGCCAGCAGCTTATATCCGGGGAACACTGAAGCTTTCTTT.

The chain uses TRBV3-1 (or the pseudogene TRBV3-2) and TRBJ2-1, with D tentatively TRBD2 (6 bases). Trimming stripped 0 bases from V and 16 bases from J, with 13 bases between. This CDR3 has 12 residues. Germline V gene data show CDR1 as LGHDT and CDR2 as YNNKEL (reference sequence). The CDR3 loop reads CASSQEGRDLFF. In DNA, the CDR3 is TGTGCCAGCAGCCAAGAAGGGCGGGACCTTTTCTTC.

The rearrangement uses TRBV7-9 and TRBJ1-2; TRBD1 is a possible D gene (5 bases). With 5 bases removed from V and 3 bases from J, the gap between germline ends came to 16 bases. CDR1 SEHNR and CDR2 FQNEAQ come from the germline V gene (reference sequence). The CDR3 totals 15 residues. Here the CDR3 reads CASSATRGEDYGYTF. In DNA form, the CDR3 reads TGTGCCAGCAGCGCCACAAGGGGCGAAGACTATGGCTACACCTTC. Full variable domain (rest looked up from reference TRBV7-9 and TRBJ1-2): DTGVSQNPRHKITKRGQNVTFRCDPISEHNRLYWYRQTLGQGPEFLTYFQNEAQLEKSRLLSDRFSAERPKGSFSTLEIQRTEQGDSAMYLCASSATRGEDYGYTFGSGTRLTVV.

The chain combines TRBV28 with TRBJ1-6; TRBD1 matches at 7 bases. Germline V CDR1 and CDR2: MDHEN, SYDVKM. The trim removed 9 bases at V and 6 bases at J, leaving 17 bases unmatched. The length of the CDR3 is 17 residues. This chain's CDR3 is CARKAGWGQQVNSPLHF. The CDR3 nucleotides read TGTGCCAGAAAGGCAGGGTGGGGACAGCAGGTTAATTCACCCCTCCACTTT.

The rearrangement links TRBV6-5 to TRBJ1-2; D is perhaps TRBD1 (5 bases). Germline V CDR1 and CDR2: MNHEY, SVGAGI. The CDR3 spans 11 residues. The germline V and J ends were trimmed by 7 bases and 9 bases, with 12 bases remaining between them. CDR3 DNA sequence: TGTGCCAGCACCCAGGGTTTTCGCTACACCTTC. Translating gives CASTQGFRYTF.

The chain couples TRBV6-5 to TRBJ1-2; D may be TRBD1 (5 bases). The CDR3 spans 13 residues. The V gene lost 5 bases and the J gene lost 3 bases, with 10 bases spanning the gap. Germline V gives CDR1 MNHEY, CDR2 SVGAGI. The CDR3 DNA reads as TGTGCCAGCAGTAAACGGGGGGACTATGGCTACACCTTC. Encoded protein: CASSKRGDYGYTF.

The chain recombines TRBV5-4 with TRBJ2-5, with D tentatively TRBD1 (6 bases). CDR1 is SGHNT, CDR2 YYREEE, per germline (reference sequence). Trimming stripped 3 bases from V and 2 bases from J, with 14 bases between. This CDR3 region has 15 residues. The CDR3, as DNA: TGTGCCAGCAGCTCCAGGGGCAGTGTGCAAGAGACCCAGTACTTC. It codes for CASSSRGSVQETQYF.

This chain connects TRBV29-1 to TRBJ2-2; 7 bases fit TRBD2. The germline V gene has CDR1 SQVTM and CDR2 ANQGSEA. The CDR3 is 14 amino acids. Trimming at V came to 4 bases and at J to 0 bases, leaving 2 bases not matched to a gene. The CDR3 DNA sequence: TGCAGCGTTGTCCGGGGGGCGAACACCGGGGAGCTGTTTTTT. Residues: CSVVRGANTGELFF.

The chain joins TRBV28 to TRBJ2-7; TRBD2 matches 13 bases. The CDR3 contains 15 residues. Trimming cost V 6 bases and J 4 bases; bases outside gene matches: 6. Per germline, CDR1 MDHEN and CDR2 SYDVKM. CDR3 DNA: TGTGCCAGCAGCCAACTGGGACTAGCGGGATACGAGCAGTACTTC. Its protein product is CASSQLGLAGYEQYF. Combining the CDR3 with reference TRBV28 and TRBJ2-7 gives the whole variable domain DVKVTQSSRYLVKRTGEKVFLECVQDMDHENMFWYRQDPGLGLRLIYFSYDVKMKEKGDIPEGYSVSREKKERFSLILESASTNQTSMYLCASSQLGLAGYEQYFGPGTRLTVT.

The chain uses TRBV3-1 (or the pseudogene TRBV3-2) and TRBJ1-5, with no clear D. There are 15 residues in the CDR3. The V end was cut by 0 bases, the J end by 4 bases, with 10 bases between. In germline, CDR1 is LGHDT, CDR2 YNNKEL (reference sequence). CDR3 amino acids: CASSQEGRANQPQHF. In DNA form, the CDR3 reads TGTGCCAGCAGCCAAGAAGGGCGGGCTAATCAGCCCCAGCATTTT.

This chain uses TRBV6-5 with TRBJ2-7; tentative D call: TRBD1 (6 bases). V gave up 3 bases and J gave up 7 bases, with 22 bases separating them. Germline CDR1 and CDR2: MNHEY and SVGAGI. The CDR3 is made up of 16 amino acids. CDR3 loop: CASSYSPGTLKEEQYF. CDR3 bases: TGTGCCAGCAGTTATTCCCCCGGGACACTAAAAGAGGAGCAGTACTTC.

V and J are TRBV2 and TRBJ2-1, with 9 positions matching TRBD2. V dropped 6 bases and J dropped 4; count of bases not matched to a gene: 10. This CDR3 contains 16 residues. The germline gives CDR1 SNHLY, CDR2 FYNNEI. In DNA form, the CDR3 reads TGTGCCAGCAGCCGCTACGCGGGAGGGGGTTACAATGAGCAGTTCTTC. Translating it yields CASSRYAGGGYNEQFF.

This chain links TRBV3-1 (or the pseudogene TRBV3-2) with TRBJ2-2; 9 nucleotides line up with TRBD1. J gave up 7 bases and V 6 bases, and 6 bases lay outside the gene matches. CDR1 LGHDT and CDR2 YNNKEL come from the germline V gene (reference sequence). The CDR3 spans 14 residues. CDR3 loop: CASRRQGDGGELFF. CDR3 nucleotides: TGTGCCAGCAGACGACAGGGGGACGGCGGGGAGCTGTTTTTT.

This rearrangement joins TRBV4-1 to TRBJ2-6, with no clear D. This CDR3 contains 17 residues. Looked up from germline, CDR1 is MGHRA and CDR2 is YSYEKL. V gave up 3 bases and J gave up 3 bases, with 15 bases separating them. The CDR3 region is CASSQPTSRYGANVLTF. The CDR3 region has the DNA TGCGCCAGCAGCCAGCCTACTTCCAGGTATGGGGCCAACGTCCTGACTTTC.

The chain uses TRBV20-1 and TRBJ1-2; 8 bases match TRBD1. The CDR3 is 12 amino acids. V shed 3 bases and J 8 bases; nucleotides not matched to a gene: 5. From germline, CDR1 is DFQATT and CDR2 SNEGSKA (reference sequence). The CDR3 nucleotides read TGCAGTGCTAGTGCACAGGGGGACGGCTACACCTTC. Encoded protein: CSASAQGDGYTF.

The chain joins TRBV6-2 or TRBV6-3 to TRBJ1-2, with 9 bases identical to TRBD1. Per the germline V gene, CDR1 is MNHEY and CDR2 is SVGEGT. The CDR3 consists of 13 residues. V lost 5 bases to trimming and J lost 2 bases; unmatched junction nucleotides: 0. This chain's CDR3 is CASSGQGNYGYTF. CDR3 sequence (DNA): TGTGCCAGCAGTGGACAGGGGAACTATGGCTACACCTTC.

The J gene is TRBJ1-3, the V gene TRBV5-6, with D perhaps TRBD1 (6 bases). Germline CDR1 SGHDT, CDR2 YYEEEE. CDR3 length: 14 amino acids. V lost 0 bases, J lost 3 bases, and 7 bases lay in between. The CDR3 DNA follows: TGTGCCAGCAGCTTGGAAGGGGGTGGAAACACCATATATTTT. Protein sequence: CASSLEGGGNTIYF.

This sequence joins TRBV28 and TRBJ2-1; the match to TRBD1 covers 7 bases. Per germline, CDR1 MDHEN and CDR2 SYDVKM. V shed 5 bases and J 3 bases; nucleotides not matched to a gene: 13. The CDR3 extends over 17 amino acids. The CDR3 DNA sequence: TGTGCCAGCAGTGGTTATAAGGGGGCAATAAACTACAATGAGCAGTTCTTC. It translates to CASSGYKGAINYNEQFF.

The rearrangement uses TRBV6-5 and TRBJ1-5; 8 bases fit TRBD1. The germline gives CDR1 MNHEY, CDR2 SVGAGI. With 10 bases clipped from V and 2 bases from J, the junction kept 10 bases outside the gene matches. This CDR3 is 15 amino acids long. CDR3 sequence reads: CATHRGGKGNQPQHF. The CDR3 bases are TGTGCCACCCACAGGGGGGGTAAAGGCAATCAGCCCCAGCATTTT.

The chain links TRBV6-5 to TRBJ1-2; 9 nucleotides line up with TRBD1. The CDR3 is 12 amino acids. Germline V gene lookup returns CDR1 MNHEY and CDR2 SVGAGI. Trimming removed 8 bases from V and 6 bases from J; junction bases left unmatched: 4. This CDR3 is CASGRTGDGYTF. The CDR3 DNA follows: TGTGCCAGCGGACGGACAGGGGATGGCTACACCTTC.

This chain links TRBV3-1 (or the pseudogene TRBV3-2) with TRBJ2-7, with TRBD2 matching over 7 bases. V was clipped by 0 bases and J by 6 bases; unmatched bases: 8. CDR3 length: 15 amino acids. The germline CDR1 and CDR2 sequences are LGHDT and YNNKEL (reference sequence). The CDR3 DNA is TGTGCCAGCAGCCAAGATGGGCTGGGAGGGAGCGAGCAGTACTTC. The encoded protein is CASSQDGLGGSEQYF.

The chain combines TRBV5-5 with TRBJ1-6, with 7 bases fitting TRBD1. J was trimmed by 8 bases and V by 3 bases; bases with no gene match: 5. The CDR3 is 14 residues long. CDR1 and CDR2 (germline): SGHKS, YYEKEE (reference sequence). The CDR3 here is CASSYRDSYSPLHF. The CDR3 nucleotides read TGTGCCAGCAGCTACCGGGACAGTTATTCACCCCTCCACTTT.

The CDR3 nucleotides read TGTGCCTGGAGAAGGACAGGGGGCGCGGGTGGCTACACCTTC. This gives the protein CAWRRTGGAGGYTF. This chain links TRBV30 with TRBJ1-2, with 11 bases aligning to TRBD1. CDR3 length: 14 amino acids. The J segment lost 7 bases and the V segment lost 3 bases, leaving 7 bases of the junction unmatched. Germline values: CDR1 GTSNPN, CDR2 SVGIG (reference sequence).

CDR3 sequence reads: CASTSGSTDTQYF. CDR3 sequence (DNA): TGTGCCTCGACTAGCGGTTCTACAGATACGCAGTATTTT. The genes are TRBV10-3 and TRBJ2-3, with 9 bases aligning to TRBD2. The CDR3 has 13 residues. The germline V gene has CDR1 ENHRY and CDR2 SYGVKD. V was clipped by 11 bases and J by 3 bases; unmatched bases: 6.

The gene calls are TRBV7-9 and TRBJ2-7; TRBD1 might be the D (5 bases). The germline V gene encodes CDR1 SEHNR and CDR2 FQNEAQ (reference sequence). The V and J ends lost 3 bases and 1 base respectively, with 19 bases between them. There are 17 residues in the CDR3. The CDR3 bases are TGTGCCAGCAGCTTTGGAGATGGACATGCGCTATCCTACGAGCAGTACTTC. It yields the protein CASSFGDGHALSYEQYF.

The chain recombines TRBV29-1 with TRBJ1-1, with TRBD1 matching 8 bases. The ends lost 6 bases at V and 0 bases at J; junction bases unmatched: 3. Germline loops: CDR1 SQVTM, CDR2 ANQGSEA. The CDR3 length is 13 residues. CDR3 region: CSVAGQVNTEAFF. CDR3 DNA sequence: TGCAGCGTCGCGGGACAGGTGAACACTGAAGCTTTCTTT. Full variable domain (remainder filled in from reference TRBV29-1 and TRBJ1-1): SAVISQKPSRDICQRGTSLTIQCQVDSQVTMMFWYRQQPGQSLTLIATANQGSEATYESGFVIDKFPISRPNLTFSTLTVSNMSPEDSSIYLCSVAGQVNTEAFFGQGTRLTVV.